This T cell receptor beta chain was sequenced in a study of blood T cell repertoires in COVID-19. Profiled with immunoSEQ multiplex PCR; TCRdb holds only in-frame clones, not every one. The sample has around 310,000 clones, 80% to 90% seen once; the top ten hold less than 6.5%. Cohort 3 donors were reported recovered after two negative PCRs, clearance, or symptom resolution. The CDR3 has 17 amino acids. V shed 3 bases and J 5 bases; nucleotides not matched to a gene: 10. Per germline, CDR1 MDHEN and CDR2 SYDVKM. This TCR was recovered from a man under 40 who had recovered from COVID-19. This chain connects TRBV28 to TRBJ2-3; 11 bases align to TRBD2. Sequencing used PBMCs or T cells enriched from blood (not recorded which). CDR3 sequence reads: CASSFRLAGLQGDTQYF. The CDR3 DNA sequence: TGTGCCAGCAGTTTCAGACTAGCGGGGCTCCAGGGAGATACGCAGTATTTT.